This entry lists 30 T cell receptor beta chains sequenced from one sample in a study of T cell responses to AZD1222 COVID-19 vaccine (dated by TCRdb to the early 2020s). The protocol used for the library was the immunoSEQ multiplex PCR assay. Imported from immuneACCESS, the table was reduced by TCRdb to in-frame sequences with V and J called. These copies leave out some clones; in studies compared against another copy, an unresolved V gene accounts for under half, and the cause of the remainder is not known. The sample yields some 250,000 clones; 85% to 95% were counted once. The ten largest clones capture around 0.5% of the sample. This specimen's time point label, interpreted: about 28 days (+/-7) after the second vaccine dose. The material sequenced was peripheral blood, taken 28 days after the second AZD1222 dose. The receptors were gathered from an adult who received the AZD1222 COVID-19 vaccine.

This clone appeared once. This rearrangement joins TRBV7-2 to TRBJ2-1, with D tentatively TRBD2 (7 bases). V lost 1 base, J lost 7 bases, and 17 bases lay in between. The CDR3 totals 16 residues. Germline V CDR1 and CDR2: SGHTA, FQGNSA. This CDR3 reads CASSLEGVGLTNEQFF. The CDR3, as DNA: TGTGCCAGCAGCTTAGAGGGGGTGGGACTAACAAATGAGCAGTTCTTC.

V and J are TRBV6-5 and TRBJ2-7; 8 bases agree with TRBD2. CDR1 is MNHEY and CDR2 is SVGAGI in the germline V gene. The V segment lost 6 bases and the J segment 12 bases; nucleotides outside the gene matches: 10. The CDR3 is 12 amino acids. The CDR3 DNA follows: TGTGCCAGCAGCCTCCGCGGGAGGAATCCGTACTTC. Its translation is CASSLRGRNPYF.

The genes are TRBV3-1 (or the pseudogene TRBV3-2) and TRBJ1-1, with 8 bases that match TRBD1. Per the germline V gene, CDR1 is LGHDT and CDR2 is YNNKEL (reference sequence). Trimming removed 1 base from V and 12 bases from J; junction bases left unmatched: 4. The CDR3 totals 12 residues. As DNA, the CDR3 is TGTGCCAGCAGCCAAGCCAGGGGGCAGACTTTCTTT. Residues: CASSQARGQTFF.

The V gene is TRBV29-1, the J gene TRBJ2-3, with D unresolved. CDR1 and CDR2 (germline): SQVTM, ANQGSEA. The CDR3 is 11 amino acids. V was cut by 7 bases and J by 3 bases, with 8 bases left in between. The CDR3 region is CSASATDTQYF. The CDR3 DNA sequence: TGCAGCGCCTCCGCGACAGATACGCAGTATTTT.

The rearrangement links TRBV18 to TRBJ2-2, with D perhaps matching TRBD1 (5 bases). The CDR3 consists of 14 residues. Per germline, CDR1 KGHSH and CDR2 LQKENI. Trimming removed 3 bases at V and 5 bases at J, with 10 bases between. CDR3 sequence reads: CASSPAGWTGELFF. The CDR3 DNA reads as TGTGCCAGCTCACCGGCAGGGTGGACCGGGGAGCTGTTTTTT. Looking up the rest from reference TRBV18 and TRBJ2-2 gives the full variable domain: NAGVMQNPRHLVRRRGQEARLRCSPMKGHSHVYWYRQLPEEGLKFMVYLQKENIIDESGMPKERFSAEFPKEGPSILRIQQVVRGDSAAYFCASSPAGWTGELFFGEGSRLTVL.

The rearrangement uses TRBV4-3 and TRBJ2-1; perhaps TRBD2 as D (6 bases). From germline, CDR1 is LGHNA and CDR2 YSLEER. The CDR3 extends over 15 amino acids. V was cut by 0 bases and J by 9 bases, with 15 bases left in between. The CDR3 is CASSQERLWGVEQFF. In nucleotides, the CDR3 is TGCGCCAGCAGCCAAGAACGCCTATGGGGGGTTGAGCAGTTCTTC.

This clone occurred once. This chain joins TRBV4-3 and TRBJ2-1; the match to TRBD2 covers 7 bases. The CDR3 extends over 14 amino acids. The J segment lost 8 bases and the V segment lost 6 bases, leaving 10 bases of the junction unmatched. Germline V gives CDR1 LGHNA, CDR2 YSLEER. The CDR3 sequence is CASSSGLGEHEQFF. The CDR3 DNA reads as TGCGCCAGCAGTTCCGGACTAGGAGAGCATGAGCAGTTCTTC.

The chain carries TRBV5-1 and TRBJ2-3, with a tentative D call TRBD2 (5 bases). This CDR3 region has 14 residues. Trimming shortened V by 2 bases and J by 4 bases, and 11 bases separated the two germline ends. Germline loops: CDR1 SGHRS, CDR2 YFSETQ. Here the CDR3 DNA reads TGCGCCAGCAGCTTACCAGGCGGGTCAGATACGCAGTATTTT. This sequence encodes CASSLPGGSDTQYF.

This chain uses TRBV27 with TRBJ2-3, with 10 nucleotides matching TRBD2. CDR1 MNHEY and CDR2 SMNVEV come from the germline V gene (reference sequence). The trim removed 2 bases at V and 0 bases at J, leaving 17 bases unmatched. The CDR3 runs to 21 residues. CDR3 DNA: TGTGCCAGCAGTTTAACCCCTCCCGGGACTAGCGAGCTTCCTAGCACAGATACGCAGTATTTT. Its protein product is CASSLTPPGTSELPSTDTQYF.

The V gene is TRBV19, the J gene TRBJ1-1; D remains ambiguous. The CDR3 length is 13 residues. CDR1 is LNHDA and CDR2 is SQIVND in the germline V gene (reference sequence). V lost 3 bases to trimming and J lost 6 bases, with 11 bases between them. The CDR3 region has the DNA TGTGCCAGTAGTATCTCGACGCGTTCTGAAGCTTTCTTT. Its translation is CASSISTRSEAFF.

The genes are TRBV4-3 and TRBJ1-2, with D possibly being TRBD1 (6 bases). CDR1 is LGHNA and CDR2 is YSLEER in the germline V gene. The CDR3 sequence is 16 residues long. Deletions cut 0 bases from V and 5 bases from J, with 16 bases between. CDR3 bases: TGCGCCAGCAGCCAAGATCCCACAGGGCAACGATATGGCTACACCTTC. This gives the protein CASSQDPTGQRYGYTF.

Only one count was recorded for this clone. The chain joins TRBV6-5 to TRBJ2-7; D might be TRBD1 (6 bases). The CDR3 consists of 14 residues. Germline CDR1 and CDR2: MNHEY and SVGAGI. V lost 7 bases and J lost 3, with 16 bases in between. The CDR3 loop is CASKLTGTYYEQYF. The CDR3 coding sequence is TGTGCCAGCAAACTCACCGGGACATACTACGAGCAGTACTTC.

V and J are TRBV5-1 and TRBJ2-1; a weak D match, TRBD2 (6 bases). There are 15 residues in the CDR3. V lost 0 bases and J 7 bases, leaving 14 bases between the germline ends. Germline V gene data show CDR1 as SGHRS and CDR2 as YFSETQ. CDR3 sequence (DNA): TGCGCCAGCAGCTTGGGGGCGGGATCGGTAAATGAGCAGTTCTTC. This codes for CASSLGAGSVNEQFF.

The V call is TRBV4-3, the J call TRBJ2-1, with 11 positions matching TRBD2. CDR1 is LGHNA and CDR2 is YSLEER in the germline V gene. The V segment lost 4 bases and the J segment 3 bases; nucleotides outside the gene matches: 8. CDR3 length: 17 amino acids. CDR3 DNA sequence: TGCGCCAGCAGCCCTGTAGCGGGACTAGCGGTCTACAATGAGCAGTTCTTC. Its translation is CASSPVAGLAVYNEQFF.

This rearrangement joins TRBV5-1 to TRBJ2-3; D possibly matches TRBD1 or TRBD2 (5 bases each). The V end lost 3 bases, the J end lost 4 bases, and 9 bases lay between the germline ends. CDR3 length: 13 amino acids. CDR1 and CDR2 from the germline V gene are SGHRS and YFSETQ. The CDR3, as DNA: TGCGCCAGCAGCTCGGTGGGGGCAGATACGCAGTATTTT. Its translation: CASSSVGADTQYF. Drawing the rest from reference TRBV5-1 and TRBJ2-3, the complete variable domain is KAGVTQTPRYLIKTRGQQVTLSCSPISGHRSVSWYQQTPGQGLQFLFEYFSETQRNKGNFPGRFSGRQFSNSRSEMNVSTLELGDSALYLCASSSVGADTQYFGPGTRLTVL.

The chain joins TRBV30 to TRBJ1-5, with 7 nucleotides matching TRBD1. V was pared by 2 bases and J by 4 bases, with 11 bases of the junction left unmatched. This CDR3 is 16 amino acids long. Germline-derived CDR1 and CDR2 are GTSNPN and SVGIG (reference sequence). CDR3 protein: CAWSSHFRDRNQPQHF. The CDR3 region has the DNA TGTGCCTGGAGTTCGCACTTCCGGGACAGAAATCAGCCCCAGCATTTT.

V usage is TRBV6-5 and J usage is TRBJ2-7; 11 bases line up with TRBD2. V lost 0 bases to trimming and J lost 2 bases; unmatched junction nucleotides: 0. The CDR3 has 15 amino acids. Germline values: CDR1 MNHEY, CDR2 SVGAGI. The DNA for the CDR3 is TGTGCCAGCAGTTACTCGGGACTAGCGGCCTACGAGCAGTACTTC. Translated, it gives CASSYSGLAAYEQYF.

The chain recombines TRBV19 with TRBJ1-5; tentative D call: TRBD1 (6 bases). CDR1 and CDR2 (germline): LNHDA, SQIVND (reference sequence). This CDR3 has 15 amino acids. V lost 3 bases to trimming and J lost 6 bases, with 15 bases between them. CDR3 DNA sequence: TGTGCCAGTAGTATGGACAGATCATCCGGTCAGCCCCAGCATTTT. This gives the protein CASSMDRSSGQPQHF.

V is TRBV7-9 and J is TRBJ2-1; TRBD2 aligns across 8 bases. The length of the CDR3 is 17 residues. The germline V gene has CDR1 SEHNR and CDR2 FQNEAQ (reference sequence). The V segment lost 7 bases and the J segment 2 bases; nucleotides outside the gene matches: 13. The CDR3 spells CASTSLGSGKPYNEQFF. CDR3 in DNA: TGTGCCAGCACCAGTTTGGGTAGCGGGAAGCCCTACAATGAGCAGTTCTTC. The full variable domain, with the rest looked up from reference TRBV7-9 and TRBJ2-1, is DTGVSQNPRHKITKRGQNVTFRCDPISEHNRLYWYRQTLGQGPEFLTYFQNEAQLEKSRLLSDRFSAERPKGSFSTLEIQRTEQGDSAMYLCASTSLGSGKPYNEQFFGPGTRLTVL.

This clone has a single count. CDR3 DNA: TGTGCCAGCAGACTCGGGGGAAACACCATATATTTT. Its protein product is CASRLGGNTIYF. The gene calls are TRBV12-3 or TRBV12-4 and TRBJ1-3; D is undetermined. V lost 6 bases to trimming and J lost 4 bases, with 7 bases between them. The CDR3 is 12 amino acids.

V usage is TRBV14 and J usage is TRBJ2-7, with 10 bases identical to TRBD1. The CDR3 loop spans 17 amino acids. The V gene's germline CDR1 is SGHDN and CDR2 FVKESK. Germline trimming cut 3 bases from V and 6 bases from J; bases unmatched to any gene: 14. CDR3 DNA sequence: TGTGCCAGCAGCCACCTTCCAGTCCGGACAGGGGGACCCGAGCAGTACTTC. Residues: CASSHLPVRTGGPEQYF.

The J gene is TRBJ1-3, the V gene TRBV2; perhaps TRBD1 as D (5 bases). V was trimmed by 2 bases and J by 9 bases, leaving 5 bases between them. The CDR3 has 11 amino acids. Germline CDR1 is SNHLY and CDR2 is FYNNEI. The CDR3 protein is CASSERGTIYF. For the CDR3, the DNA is TGTGCCAGCAGTGAAAGGGGCACCATATATTTT.

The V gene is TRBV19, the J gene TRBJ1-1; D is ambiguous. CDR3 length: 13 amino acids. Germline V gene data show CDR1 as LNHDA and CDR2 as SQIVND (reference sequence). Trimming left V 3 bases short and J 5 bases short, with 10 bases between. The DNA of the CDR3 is TGTGCCAGTAGTATTGATGGGGAGACTGAAGCTTTCTTT. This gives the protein CASSIDGETEAFF. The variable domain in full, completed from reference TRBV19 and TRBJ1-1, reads DGGITQSPKYLFRKEGQNVTLSCEQNLNHDAMYWYRQDPGQGLRLIYYSQIVNDFQKGDIAEGYSVSREKKESFPLTVTSAQKNPTAFYLCASSIDGETEAFFGQGTRLTVV.

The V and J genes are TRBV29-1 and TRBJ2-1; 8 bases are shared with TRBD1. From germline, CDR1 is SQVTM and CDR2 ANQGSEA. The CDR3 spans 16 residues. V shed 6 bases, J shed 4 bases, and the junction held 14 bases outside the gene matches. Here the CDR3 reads CSVDRGIVNSYNEQFF. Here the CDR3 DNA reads TGCAGCGTCGACAGGGGCATTGTCAATTCGTACAATGAGCAGTTCTTC.

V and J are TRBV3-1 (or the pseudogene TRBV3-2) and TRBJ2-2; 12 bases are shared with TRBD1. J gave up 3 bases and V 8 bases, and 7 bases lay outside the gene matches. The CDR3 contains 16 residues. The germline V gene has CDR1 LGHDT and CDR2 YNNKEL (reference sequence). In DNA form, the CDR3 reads TGTGCCAGCGGGCCCGGGACAGGGGGCTACACCGGGGAGCTGTTTTTT. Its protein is CASGPGTGGYTGELFF.

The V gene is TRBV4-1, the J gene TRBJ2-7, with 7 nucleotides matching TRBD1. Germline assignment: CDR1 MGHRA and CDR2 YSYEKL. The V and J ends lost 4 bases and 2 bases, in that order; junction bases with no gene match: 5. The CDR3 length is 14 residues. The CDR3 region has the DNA TGCGCCAGCAGCCCCTACCAGGGGGCCTACGAGCAGTACTTC. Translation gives CASSPYQGAYEQYF.

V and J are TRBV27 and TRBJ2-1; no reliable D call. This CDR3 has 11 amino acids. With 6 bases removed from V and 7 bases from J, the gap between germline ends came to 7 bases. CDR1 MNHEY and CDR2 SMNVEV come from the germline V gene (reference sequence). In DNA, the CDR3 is TGTGCCAGCAGCGACATAAATGAGCAGTTCTTC. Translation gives CASSDINEQFF.

The CDR3 nucleotides read TGTGCCAGCAGTTTATCGGTGGAGATGAGTGAAAAACTGTTTTTT. Encoded protein: CASSLSVEMSEKLFF. The V call is TRBV27, the J call TRBJ1-4, with no clear D. The length of the CDR3 is 15 residues. CDR1 and CDR2 (germline): MNHEY, SMNVEV (reference sequence). The V gene lost 0 bases and the J gene lost 7 bases, with 12 bases spanning the gap.

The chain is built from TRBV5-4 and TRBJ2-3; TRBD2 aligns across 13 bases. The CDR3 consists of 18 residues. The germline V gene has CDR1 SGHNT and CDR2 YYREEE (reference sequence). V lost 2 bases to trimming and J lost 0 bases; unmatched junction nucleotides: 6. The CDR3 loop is CASSFGTSGNPSTDTQYF. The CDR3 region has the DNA TGTGCCAGCAGCTTCGGGACTAGCGGGAACCCAAGCACAGATACGCAGTATTTT.

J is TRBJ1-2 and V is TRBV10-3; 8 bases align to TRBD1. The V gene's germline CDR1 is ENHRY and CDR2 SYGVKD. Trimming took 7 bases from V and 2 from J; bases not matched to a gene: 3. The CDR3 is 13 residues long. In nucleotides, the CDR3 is TGTGCCATCAAAAGACAGGGGAACTATGGCTACACCTTC. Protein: CAIKRQGNYGYTF.